These 7 T cell receptor beta chains were sequenced from one sample in a study of T-cell memory formation after mild COVID-19. TCRdb independently ran MiXCR on the 5' RACE reads; one entry per CDR3 protein. Of about 540,000 distinct CDR3 sequences in the sample, around 20% were seen once. The sequenced material came from PBMCs or a T cell subset sorted from them (not recorded which). The receptors here all came from an adult woman who had mild COVID-19 (a few samples of this study predate the infection). Cell type and time point are not known.

This clonotype has ten or more counts. The chain carries TRBV11-3 and TRBJ2-1; perhaps TRBD1 as D (5 bases). Germline CDR1 SGHNT, CDR2 YENEEA. This CDR3 is 14 amino acids long. V was pared by 6 bases and J by 8 bases, with 17 bases between. The CDR3 DNA reads TGTGCCAGCAGTGACCTACCTACAGGCGATGAGCAGTTCTTC. Translating gives CASSDLPTGDEQFF.

The V call is TRBV20-1, the J call TRBJ2-1; tentatively, D is TRBD1 or TRBD2 (7 bases each). Germline lookup yields CDR1 DFQATT and CDR2 SNEGSKA (reference sequence). This CDR3 spans 18 amino acids. The V and J ends lost 0 bases and 6 bases respectively, with 24 bases between them. The DNA of the CDR3 is TGCAGTGCTAGAGACCTGACAGGGCTTCGCGGGAGCGCCAATGAGCAGTTCTTC. Translating gives CSARDLTGLRGSANEQFF.

This chain joins TRBV7-2 and TRBJ2-3; TRBD2 matches at 10 bases. The CDR3 is 18 amino acids. Germline V gene lookup returns CDR1 SGHTA and CDR2 FQGNSA. Germline trimming cut 8 bases from V and 1 base from J; bases unmatched to any gene: 15. In nucleotides, the CDR3 is TGTGCCAGCGCTGGGACTAGCGCGACGTTTGCCGGCACAGATACGCAGTATTTT. The encoded protein is CASAGTSATFAGTDTQYF.

This clonotype was seen a few times. The chain combines TRBV13 with TRBJ1-4; D is undetermined. Trimming shortened V by 7 bases and J by 8 bases, and 17 bases separated the two germline ends. The CDR3 length is 14 residues. Germline V CDR1 and CDR2: PRHDT, FYEKMQ (reference sequence). CDR3 in amino acids: CASKGPLNEEKLFF. In DNA, the CDR3 is TGTGCCAGCAAAGGGCCCCTAAACGAGGAAAAACTGTTTTTT.

This clonotype showed up just once. A read error may produce the germline difference seen at one junction end. The V gene is TRBV30, the J gene TRBJ1-3; tentatively, D is TRBD1 (6 bases). This CDR3 has 12 amino acids. CDR1 and CDR2 from the germline V gene are GTSNPN and SVGIG (reference sequence). In DNA form, the CDR3 reads TGTGCCTGGAGTGTACGGGGGGACACCATATGTTTT. Its protein product is CAWSVRGDTICF.

This clonotype has a handful of counts. This sequence joins TRBV7-6 and TRBJ2-2; 7 nucleotides agree with TRBD1. CDR1 and CDR2 (germline): SGHVS, FNYEAQ. J lost 4 bases, V lost 5 bases, and 7 bases had no gene match. This CDR3 spans 15 amino acids. CDR3 loop: CASSQGQSSTGELFF. CDR3 in DNA: TGTGCCAGCAGCCAGGGACAGAGCAGCACCGGGGAGCTGTTTTTT. The whole variable domain, remainder taken from reference TRBV7-6 and TRBJ2-2, is GAGVSQSPRYKVTKRGQDVALRCDPISGHVSLYWYRQALGQGPEFLTYFNYEAQQDKSGLPNDRFSAERPEGSISTLTIQRTEQRDSAMYRCASSQGQSSTGELFFGEGSRLTVL.

The chain has TRBV7-2 and TRBJ1-2; D might be TRBD1 (5 bases). Germline CDR1 and CDR2: SGHTA and FQGNSA. This CDR3 comprises 13 residues. Trimming shortened V by 6 bases and J by 3 bases, and 11 bases separated the two germline ends. CDR3: CASRAGGDYGYTF. CDR3 sequence (DNA): TGTGCCAGCAGGGCCGGGGGTGACTATGGCTACACCTTC. Based on the CDR3 plus reference TRBV7-2 and TRBJ1-2, the full variable domain is GAGVSQSPSNKVTEKGKDVELRCDPISGHTALYWYRQSLGQGLEFLIYFQGNSAPDKSGLPSDRFSAERTGGSVSTLTIQRTQQEDSAVYLCASRAGGDYGYTFGSGTRLTVV.